Following are 7 T cell receptor beta chains from one sample sequenced in a study of vaccination effects on CD4 cells after COVID-19. Sequencing was performed with immunoSEQ multiplex PCR; in TCRdb, only in-frame clones are kept and a portion is missing. The sample holds approximately 30,000 clones; 70% to 85% are singletons and the top ten take around 28%. Antigen-specific CD4+ T cells were first expanded with viral peptide pools by the ViraFEST assay and only then sequenced. Subsequent to 10 days of culture, CD4+ T cells were isolated. Infection with SARS-CoV-2 occurred in the person between March and December 2020, and PCR confirmed it. These receptors have no known antigen. Sequencing was performed on CD4+ T cells from PBMCs cultured with a peptide pool, taken before COVID-19 vaccination. The origin of the receptors is a human donor who had a prior SARS-CoV-2 infection.

The rearrangement links TRBV20-1 to TRBJ1-1; 10 bases fit TRBD1. J was trimmed by 5 bases and V by 3 bases; bases with no gene match: 3. This CDR3 has 13 amino acids. CDR1 and CDR2 from the germline V gene are DFQATT and SNEGSKA (reference sequence). The CDR3 reads CSASRQGATEAFF. Written as DNA, the CDR3 is TGCAGTGCTAGTCGACAGGGGGCTACTGAAGCTTTCTTT.

The chain has TRBV6-5 and TRBJ2-7, with 9 bases aligning to TRBD1. Trimming took 7 bases from V and 2 from J; bases not matched to a gene: 3. CDR1 MNHEY and CDR2 SVGAGI come from the germline V gene. This CDR3 contains 13 residues. In nucleotides, the CDR3 is TGTGCCAGCACCCGGGACAGGGCCTACGAGCAGTACTTC. Translation: CASTRDRAYEQYF.

The CDR3 reads CASRRGRETQYF. The CDR3 DNA reads as TGTGCCAGCAGGCGGGGGAGGGAGACCCAGTACTTC. J is TRBJ2-5 and V is TRBV6-5, with 7 positions matching TRBD2. Germline-derived CDR1 and CDR2 are MNHEY and SVGAGI. The V and J ends lost 6 bases and 5 bases, in that order; junction bases with no gene match: 3. The CDR3 spans 12 residues.

The chain carries TRBV6-2 or TRBV6-3 and TRBJ1-1; D gene uncertain. The CDR3 loop spans 12 amino acids. Germline V gene lookup returns CDR1 MNHEY and CDR2 SVGEGT. V lost 5 bases, J lost 2 bases, and 6 bases lay in between. As DNA, the CDR3 is TGTGCCAGCAGTGACCCAAACACTGAAGCTTTCTTT. It encodes CASSDPNTEAFF.

V and J are TRBV5-4 and TRBJ1-1; TRBD1 matches at 10 bases. With 4 bases clipped from V and 8 bases from J, the junction kept 8 bases outside the gene matches. CDR1 SGHNT and CDR2 YYREEE come from the germline V gene (reference sequence). The length of the CDR3 is 14 residues. DNA for the CDR3: TGTGCCAGCAGCATGGGGACAGGGGATCGCGAAGCTTTCTTT. This gives the protein CASSMGTGDREAFF.

The chain uses TRBV30 and TRBJ2-7; 11 positions match TRBD1. The CDR3 is 15 amino acids. CDR1 GTSNPN and CDR2 SVGIG come from the germline V gene (reference sequence). V trimming: 2 bases; J trimming: 4 bases; junction bases outside the gene matches: 7. The CDR3 loop is CAWSPGTGGRYEQYF. CDR3 nucleotides: TGTGCCTGGAGTCCCGGGACAGGGGGTCGGTACGAGCAGTACTTC.

The rearrangement joins TRBV10-3 to TRBJ2-7; D call uncertain. This CDR3 is 12 amino acids long. V was trimmed by 0 bases and J by 4 bases, leaving 4 bases between them. Germline loops: CDR1 ENHRY, CDR2 SYGVKD. CDR3 loop: CAISESRYEQYF. The CDR3 DNA sequence: TGTGCCATCAGTGAGTCTCGGTACGAGCAGTACTTC.